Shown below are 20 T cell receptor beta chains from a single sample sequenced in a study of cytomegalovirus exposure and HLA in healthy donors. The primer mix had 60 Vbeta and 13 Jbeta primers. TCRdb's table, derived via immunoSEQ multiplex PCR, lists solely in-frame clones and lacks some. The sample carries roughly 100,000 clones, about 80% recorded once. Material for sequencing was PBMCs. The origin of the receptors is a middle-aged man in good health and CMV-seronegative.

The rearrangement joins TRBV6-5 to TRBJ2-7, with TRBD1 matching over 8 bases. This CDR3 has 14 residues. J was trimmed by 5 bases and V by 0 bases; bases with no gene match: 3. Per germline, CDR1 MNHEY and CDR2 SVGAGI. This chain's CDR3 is CASSYSGQGNEQYF. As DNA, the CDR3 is TGTGCCAGCAGTTACTCAGGACAGGGTAACGAGCAGTACTTC.

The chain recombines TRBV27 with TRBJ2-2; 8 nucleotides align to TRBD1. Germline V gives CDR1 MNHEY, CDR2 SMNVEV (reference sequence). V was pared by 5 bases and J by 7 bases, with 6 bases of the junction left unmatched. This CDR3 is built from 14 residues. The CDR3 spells CASSAGQGVGELFF. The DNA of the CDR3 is TGTGCCAGCAGTGCCGGACAGGGAGTCGGGGAGCTGTTTTTT.

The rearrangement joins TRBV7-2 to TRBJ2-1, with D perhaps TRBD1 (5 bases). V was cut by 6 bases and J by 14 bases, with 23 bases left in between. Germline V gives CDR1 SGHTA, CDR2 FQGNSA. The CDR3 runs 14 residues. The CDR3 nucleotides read TGTGCCAGCAGTTCGGACCGGACACACACCTGGGAGTTCTTC. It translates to CASSSDRTHTWEFF.

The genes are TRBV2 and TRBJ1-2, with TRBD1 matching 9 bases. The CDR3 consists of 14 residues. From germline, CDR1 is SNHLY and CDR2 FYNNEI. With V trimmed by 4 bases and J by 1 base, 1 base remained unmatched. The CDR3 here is CASSGGQGNYGYTF. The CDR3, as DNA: TGTGCCAGCAGTGGGGGACAGGGTAACTATGGCTACACCTTC.

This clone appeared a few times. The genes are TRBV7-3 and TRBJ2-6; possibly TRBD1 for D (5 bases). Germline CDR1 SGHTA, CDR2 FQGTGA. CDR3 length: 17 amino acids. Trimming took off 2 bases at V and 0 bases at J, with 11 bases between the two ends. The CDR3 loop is CASSLSQAGSGANVLTF. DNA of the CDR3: TGTGCCAGCAGCTTATCACAGGCCGGCTCTGGGGCCAACGTCCTGACTTTC.

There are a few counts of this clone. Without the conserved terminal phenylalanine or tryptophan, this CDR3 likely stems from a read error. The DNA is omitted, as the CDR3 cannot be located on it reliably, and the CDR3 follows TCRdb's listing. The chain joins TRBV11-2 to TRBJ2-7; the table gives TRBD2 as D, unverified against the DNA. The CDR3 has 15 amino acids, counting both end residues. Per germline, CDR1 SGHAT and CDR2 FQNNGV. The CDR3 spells CASSLELLGSGLTFH.

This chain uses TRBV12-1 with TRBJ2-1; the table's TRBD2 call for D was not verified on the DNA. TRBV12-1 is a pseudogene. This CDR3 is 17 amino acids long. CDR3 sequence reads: CASSFVRGGGSYNEQFF. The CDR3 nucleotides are TGTGCCAGCAGCTTTGTAAGGGGGGGTGGTTCCTACAATGAGCAGTTCTTC.

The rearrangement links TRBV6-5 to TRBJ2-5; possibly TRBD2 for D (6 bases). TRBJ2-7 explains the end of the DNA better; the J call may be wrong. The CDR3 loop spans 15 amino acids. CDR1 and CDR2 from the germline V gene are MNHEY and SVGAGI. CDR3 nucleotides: TGTGCCAGCAGTTACTCGCTCGGGAGCTCCTACGAGCAGTACTTC. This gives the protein CASSYSLGSSYEQYF.

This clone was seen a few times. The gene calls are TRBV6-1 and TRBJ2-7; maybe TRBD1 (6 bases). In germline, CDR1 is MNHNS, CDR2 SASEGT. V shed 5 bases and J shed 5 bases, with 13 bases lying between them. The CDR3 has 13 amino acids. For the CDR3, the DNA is TGTGCCAGCAGTTCGGCTACAGGGCACGAGCAGTACTTC. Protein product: CASSSATGHEQYF.

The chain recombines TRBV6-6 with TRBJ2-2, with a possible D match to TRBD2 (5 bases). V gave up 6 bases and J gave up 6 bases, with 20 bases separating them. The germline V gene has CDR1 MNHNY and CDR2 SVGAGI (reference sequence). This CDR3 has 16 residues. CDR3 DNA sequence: TGTGCCAGCAGCTATTCGGGCCCAGCGGTTCCCGGGGAGCTGTTTTTT. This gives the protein CASSYSGPAVPGELFF.

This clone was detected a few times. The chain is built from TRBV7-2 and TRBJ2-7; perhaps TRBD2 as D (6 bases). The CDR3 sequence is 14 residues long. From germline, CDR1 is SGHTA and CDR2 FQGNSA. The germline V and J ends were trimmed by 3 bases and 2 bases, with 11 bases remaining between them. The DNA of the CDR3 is TGTGCCAGCAGCTTGAATAGCGGCGCCTACGAGCAGTACTTC. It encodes CASSLNSGAYEQYF.

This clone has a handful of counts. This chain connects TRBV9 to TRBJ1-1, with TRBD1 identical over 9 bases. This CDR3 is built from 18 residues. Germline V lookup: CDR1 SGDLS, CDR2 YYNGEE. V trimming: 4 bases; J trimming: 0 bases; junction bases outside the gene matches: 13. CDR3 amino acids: CASSTSGQGRGLNTEAFF. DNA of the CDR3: TGTGCCAGCAGCACATCGGGACAGGGTCGGGGATTGAACACTGAAGCTTTCTTT. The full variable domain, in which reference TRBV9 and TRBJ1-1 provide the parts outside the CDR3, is DSGVTQTPKHLITATGQRVTLRCSPRSGDLSVYWYQQSLDQGLQFLIQYYNGEERAKGNILERFSAQQFPDLHSELNLSSLELGDSALYFCASSTSGQGRGLNTEAFFGQGTRLTVV.

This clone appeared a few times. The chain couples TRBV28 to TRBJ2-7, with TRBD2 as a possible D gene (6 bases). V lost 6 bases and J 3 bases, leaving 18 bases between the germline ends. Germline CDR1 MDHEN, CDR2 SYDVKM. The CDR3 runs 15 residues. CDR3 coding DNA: TGTGCCAGCAGCAAACACGGCTCGGGGGACTACGAGCAGTACTTC. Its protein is CASSKHGSGDYEQYF.

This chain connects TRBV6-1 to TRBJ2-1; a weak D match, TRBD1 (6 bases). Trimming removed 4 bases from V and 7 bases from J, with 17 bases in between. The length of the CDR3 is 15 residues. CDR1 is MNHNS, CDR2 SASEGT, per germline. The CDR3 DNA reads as TGTGCCAGCAGTGGGCTGGGACAAGGGCGAAATGAGCAGTTCTTC. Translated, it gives CASSGLGQGRNEQFF.

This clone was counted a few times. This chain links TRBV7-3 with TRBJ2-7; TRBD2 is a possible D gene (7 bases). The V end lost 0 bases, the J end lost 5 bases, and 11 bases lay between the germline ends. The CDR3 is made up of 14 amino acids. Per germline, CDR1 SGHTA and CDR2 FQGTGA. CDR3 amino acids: CASSLTGGPDEQYF. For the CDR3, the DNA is TGTGCCAGCAGCTTAACGGGGGGGCCCGACGAGCAGTACTTC.

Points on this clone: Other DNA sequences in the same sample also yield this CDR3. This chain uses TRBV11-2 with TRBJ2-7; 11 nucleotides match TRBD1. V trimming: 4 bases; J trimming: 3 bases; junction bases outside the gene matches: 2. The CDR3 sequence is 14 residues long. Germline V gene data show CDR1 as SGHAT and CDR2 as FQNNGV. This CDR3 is CASSSGTGGYEQYF. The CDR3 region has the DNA TGTGCCAGCAGCTCCGGGACAGGGGGCTACGAGCAGTACTTC.

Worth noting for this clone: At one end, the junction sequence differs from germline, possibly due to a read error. In nucleotides, the CDR3 is TGCGCCAGCGGCTTGGGGGGCGAGAACAATGAGCAGTTCTTC. Encoded protein: CASGLGGENNEQFF. The rearrangement joins TRBV5-1 to TRBJ2-1; D possibly uses TRBD1 or TRBD2 (6 bases each). The CDR3 runs 14 residues. Germline values: CDR1 SGHRS, CDR2 YFSETQ.

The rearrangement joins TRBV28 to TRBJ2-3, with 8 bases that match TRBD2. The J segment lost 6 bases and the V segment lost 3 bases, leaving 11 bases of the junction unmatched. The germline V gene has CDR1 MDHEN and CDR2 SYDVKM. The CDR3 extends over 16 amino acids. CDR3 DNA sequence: TGTGCCAGCAGTTTCCCCCCGGGGGGGAGGGTGGATACGCAGTATTTT. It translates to CASSFPPGGRVDTQYF. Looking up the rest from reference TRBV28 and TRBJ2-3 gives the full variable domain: DVKVTQSSRYLVKRTGEKVFLECVQDMDHENMFWYRQDPGLGLRLIYFSYDVKMKEKGDIPEGYSVSREKKERFSLILESASTNQTSMYLCASSFPPGGRVDTQYFGPGTRLTVL.

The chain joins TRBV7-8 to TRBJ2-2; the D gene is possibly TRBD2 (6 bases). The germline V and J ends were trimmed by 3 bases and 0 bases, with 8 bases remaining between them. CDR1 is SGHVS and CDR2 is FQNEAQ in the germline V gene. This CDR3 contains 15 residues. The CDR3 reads CASSFGTSNTGELFF. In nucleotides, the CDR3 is TGTGCCAGCAGCTTTGGGACTTCGAACACCGGGGAGCTGTTTTTT.

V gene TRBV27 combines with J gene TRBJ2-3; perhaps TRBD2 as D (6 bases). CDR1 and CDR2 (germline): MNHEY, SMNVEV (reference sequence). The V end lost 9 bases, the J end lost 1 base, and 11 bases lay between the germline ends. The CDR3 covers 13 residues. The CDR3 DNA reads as TGTGCCAGTCGGAGGGTCGGCACAGATACGCAGTATTTT. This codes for CASRRVGTDTQYF.